The 28 T cell receptor beta chains in this list originate from one sample, sequenced in a study of CD8+CD57+ T cells in acquired aplastic anemia. In patients chosen for sequencing, flow cytometry had shown CD8+CD57+ cell expansion. The template used for profiling TCR beta VDJ and CDR3 was genomic DNA. TCRdb re-derived calls from the reads in MiXCR, one entry per CDR3 protein. Of 50,000 to 65,000 distinct CDR3 sequences in the sample, approximately 54% were seen once. Source material: sorted CD4+, CD8+, or CD8+CD57+ T cells (not recorded which) from PBMCs. These receptors were obtained from a human donor with aplastic anemia.

This clonotype came up many times. V gene TRBV4-2 combines with J gene TRBJ2-1; 8 bases align to TRBD2. The CDR3 is made up of 15 amino acids. V lost 4 bases and J lost 7; bases outside the gene matches: 9. Germline CDR1 LGHNA, CDR2 YNFKEQ. CDR3 DNA sequence: TGTGCCAGCAGCCCCACGGGACTAGAAAGGAATGAGCAGTTCTTC. It encodes CASSPTGLERNEQFF.

This clonotype was detected ten times or more. The rearrangement joins TRBV6-2 or TRBV6-3 to TRBJ1-1; D gene ambiguous. Trimming removed 5 bases at V and 0 bases at J, with 10 bases between. Per the germline V gene, CDR1 is MNHEY and CDR2 is SVGEGT. There are 14 residues in the CDR3. CDR3 coding DNA: TGTGCCAGCAGTGACGGACTCCTGAACACTGAAGCTTTCTTT. Protein product: CASSDGLLNTEAFF.

The CDR3 nucleotides are TGTGCCAGCGCCTCCGGTCAAGAGACCCAGTACTTC. It translates to CASASGQETQYF. The chain uses TRBV7-9 and TRBJ2-5; no definite D call. The germline V gene encodes CDR1 SEHNR and CDR2 FQNEAQ (reference sequence). The CDR3 spans 12 residues. V lost 8 bases and J lost 2, with 9 bases in between. The full variable domain, its missing parts supplied by reference TRBV7-9 and TRBJ2-5, is DTGVSQNPRHKITKRGQNVTFRCDPISEHNRLYWYRQTLGQGPEFLTYFQNEAQLEKSRLLSDRFSAERPKGSFSTLEIQRTEQGDSAMYLCASASGQETQYFGPGTRLLVL.

There are many counts of this clonotype. The chain carries TRBV13 and TRBJ1-4; the D gene is possibly TRBD1 (6 bases). This CDR3 contains 16 residues. Trimming stripped 2 bases from V and 3 bases from J, with 13 bases between. CDR1 and CDR2 from the germline V gene are PRHDT and FYEKMQ (reference sequence). The CDR3 DNA reads TGTGCCAGCAGCTTAAAGGGGGGCCTGGCTAATGAAAAACTGTTTTTT. It translates to CASSLKGGLANEKLFF.

The sample holds a few counts of this clonotype. The chain carries TRBV4-3 and TRBJ2-5; D is perhaps TRBD1 (5 bases). The CDR3 runs 16 residues. V was pared by 0 bases and J by 10 bases, with 21 bases between. Germline V gene sequence: CDR1 LGHNA, CDR2 YSLEER. The CDR3 coding sequence is TGCGCCAGCAGCCAAGATTCCGACAGCGTACAAGGGGTCCAGTACTTC. Protein: CASSQDSDSVQGVQYF.

There are many counts of this clonotype. This chain connects TRBV6-1 to TRBJ2-7; 7 bases fit TRBD1. The germline gives CDR1 MNHNS, CDR2 SASEGT. Germline trimming cut 5 bases from V and 7 bases from J; bases unmatched to any gene: 11. The CDR3 covers 14 residues. The CDR3 loop is CASSLRDRLREQYV. The CDR3 region has the DNA TGTGCCAGCAGTCTCCGGGACAGACTTCGGGAGCAGTACGTC.

The rearrangement joins TRBV7-2 to TRBJ2-7; 9 bases align to TRBD1. CDR1 SGHTA and CDR2 FQGNSA come from the germline V gene. After removal of 4 bases from V and 2 bases from J, the junction contained 6 bases not matched to a gene. The CDR3 spans 15 residues. The DNA for the CDR3 is TGTGCCAGCAGCTATACAGGGGGCGAAACCTACGAGCAGTACTTC. Protein product: CASSYTGGETYEQYF. Full variable domain (rest looked up from reference TRBV7-2 and TRBJ2-7): GAGVSQSPSNKVTEKGKDVELRCDPISGHTALYWYRQSLGQGLEFLIYFQGNSAPDKSGLPSDRFSAERTGGSVSTLTIQRTQQEDSAVYLCASSYTGGETYEQYFGPGTRLTVT.

This chain joins TRBV2 and TRBJ2-5; D is ambiguous. This CDR3 is built from 14 residues. V lost 7 bases and J 1 base, leaving 13 bases between the germline ends. Germline assignment: CDR1 SNHLY and CDR2 FYNNEI. CDR3 sequence reads: CASIEVAAQETQYF. In DNA, the CDR3 is TGTGCCAGCATTGAGGTGGCAGCCCAAGAGACCCAGTACTTC.

This clonotype was seen many times. The chain carries TRBV19 and TRBJ1-2; D unclear. Germline CDR1 reads LNHDA; CDR2 reads SQIVND (reference sequence). CDR3 size: 20 residues. Between the trimmed V and J ends, which lost 3 bases and 2 bases, there was a span of 28 bases. Here the CDR3 DNA reads TGTGCCAGTAGTATTTGGCTGGGATGGACCCGACCCCAGAGGAACTATGGCTACACCTTC. Amino acid sequence: CASSIWLGWTRPQRNYGYTF. Full variable domain (outside the CDR3, taken from reference TRBV19 and TRBJ1-2): DGGITQSPKYLFRKEGQNVTLSCEQNLNHDAMYWYRQDPGQGLRLIYYSQIVNDFQKGDIAEGYSVSREKKESFPLTVTSAQKNPTAFYLCASSIWLGWTRPQRNYGYTFGSGTRLTVV.

This clonotype was observed a handful of times. J is TRBJ1-3 and V is TRBV10-1; D remains unclear. The V gene lost 6 bases and the J gene lost 4 bases, with 10 bases spanning the gap. The CDR3 spans 13 residues. Germline V gene sequence: CDR1 WNHNN, CDR2 SYGVQD (reference sequence). The CDR3 DNA is TGCGCCAGCAGGTTGCGGGAAGGAAACACCATATATTTT. Translated: CASRLREGNTIYF.

The sample holds many counts of this clonotype. The rearrangement joins TRBV6-2 or TRBV6-3 to TRBJ2-1; TRBD2 agrees at 11 bases. Germline loops: CDR1 MNHEY, CDR2 SVGEGT. The CDR3 covers 15 residues. V was clipped by 5 bases and J by 3 bases; unmatched bases: 3. CDR3 sequence reads: CASSHTSGGYNEQFF. DNA for the CDR3: TGTGCCAGCAGTCATACTAGCGGGGGCTACAATGAGCAGTTCTTC.

This clonotype was seen only once. This chain uses TRBV7-7 with TRBJ2-5; 9 bases align to TRBD2. Germline V gives CDR1 SSHAT, CDR2 FNYEAQ (reference sequence). The V segment lost 1 base and the J segment 9 bases; nucleotides outside the gene matches: 9. The CDR3 is 15 amino acids. CDR3 amino acids: CASSLGLAGVLAQYF. CDR3 in DNA: TGTGCCAGCAGCTTAGGATTAGCGGGGGTCCTCGCCCAGTACTTC.

The chain couples TRBV2 to TRBJ1-2; the match to TRBD1 covers 10 bases. The CDR3 has 14 amino acids. CDR1 is SNHLY, CDR2 FYNNEI, per germline. The V segment lost 6 bases and the J segment 4 bases; nucleotides outside the gene matches: 5. DNA for the CDR3: TGTGCCAGCAGAGACAGGGGGCCGGGCTATGGCTACACCTTC. It encodes CASRDRGPGYGYTF.

The CDR3 DNA reads as TGCAGTGCTAGAGTGCGAGAAAAACTGTTTTTT. This encodes CSARVREKLFF. This chain connects TRBV20-1 to TRBJ1-4; D gene ambiguous. V lost 1 base to trimming and J lost 8 bases, with 5 bases between them. Germline CDR1 reads DFQATT; CDR2 reads SNEGSKA (reference sequence). The CDR3 has 11 residues.

This clonotype was recorded once. An end of the junction does not agree with germline; a read error may underlie this. The chain is built from TRBV12-3 or TRBV12-4 and TRBJ2-7, with TRBD1 matching over 7 bases. CDR3 length: 14 residues. CDR3 amino acids: CASSLTGQGSPLHF. The CDR3 bases are TGTGCCAGCAGTTTGACAGGGCAAGGTTCACCCCTCCACTTC.

V gene TRBV19 combines with J gene TRBJ2-7; 10 nucleotides match TRBD1. This CDR3 is 15 amino acids long. Trimming removed 4 bases from V and 3 bases from J; junction bases left unmatched: 6. The germline V gene has CDR1 LNHDA and CDR2 SQIVND (reference sequence). The DNA for the CDR3 is TGTGCCAGTAGTAGGTCCGGGACAGGGGACTACGAGCAGTACTTC. Its protein product is CASSRSGTGDYEQYF.

This sequence joins TRBV7-2 and TRBJ2-1; D possibly corresponds to TRBD1 (5 bases). The germline CDR1 and CDR2 sequences are SGHTA and FQGNSA. Trimming stripped 9 bases from V and 4 bases from J, with 13 bases between. The CDR3 has 13 amino acids. The CDR3 reads CASAQDGYNEQFF. The CDR3 nucleotides read TGTGCCAGTGCACAGGACGGATACAATGAGCAGTTCTTC.

The V call is TRBV2, the J call TRBJ2-7; D unresolved. The CDR3 is 11 residues long. Germline CDR1 and CDR2: SNHLY and FYNNEI. The V and J ends lost 0 bases and 6 bases respectively, with 3 bases between them. This CDR3 reads CASSEATEQYF. DNA for the CDR3: TGTGCCAGCAGTGAAGCAACCGAGCAGTACTTC.

This clonotype was counted many times. The CDR3 DNA reads TGTGCCAGCAGCGTACGACAGGACCACACAGATACGCAGTATTTT. Protein sequence: CASSVRQDHTDTQYF. The chain employs TRBV9 and TRBJ2-3; a weak D match, TRBD1 (6 bases). The CDR3 runs to 15 residues. With 1 base removed from V and 2 bases from J, the gap between germline ends came to 11 bases. Germline loops: CDR1 SGDLS, CDR2 YYNGEE.

V is TRBV4-3 and J is TRBJ2-2; perhaps TRBD1 as D (5 bases). This CDR3 has 16 amino acids. V gave up 0 bases and J gave up 4 bases, with 12 bases separating them. Germline assignment: CDR1 LGHNA and CDR2 YSLEER. The CDR3 loop is CASSQDPADTTGELFF. Here the CDR3 DNA reads TGCGCCAGCAGCCAAGATCCCGCGGACACCACCGGGGAGCTGTTTTTT.

The chain has TRBV10-3 and TRBJ1-1, with unresolved D. The CDR3 spans 14 residues. V was pared by 4 bases and J by 0 bases, with 9 bases between. CDR1 is ENHRY and CDR2 is SYGVKD in the germline V gene. The DNA for the CDR3 is TGTGCCATCAGTGCGGTGGGGATGAACACTGAAGCTTTCTTT. It yields the protein CAISAVGMNTEAFF.

This clonotype was observed at least ten times. The chain uses TRBV12-3 or TRBV12-4 and TRBJ1-6; D gene ambiguous. The length of the CDR3 is 13 residues. V shed 6 bases and J shed 8 bases, with 11 bases lying between them. Here the CDR3 reads CASSPVGDSPLHF. The CDR3 nucleotides read TGTGCCAGCAGCCCCGTCGGGGATTCACCCCTCCACTTT.

This clonotype was observed at least ten times. This sequence joins TRBV6-5 and TRBJ2-1; unclear D gene. The CDR3 length is 14 residues. Trimming removed 2 bases at V and 8 bases at J, with 13 bases between. Germline CDR1 is MNHEY and CDR2 is SVGAGI. The CDR3 coding sequence is TGTGCCAGCAGTTACATTAAAGGGAACCATGAGCAGTTCTTC. Translation gives CASSYIKGNHEQFF.

This clonotype came up many times. The chain links TRBV9 to TRBJ1-2; 10 nucleotides align to TRBD1. CDR3 length equals 15 residues. V shed 0 bases, J shed 1 base, and the junction held 0 bases outside the gene matches. Germline CDR1 reads SGDLS; CDR2 reads YYNGEE. For the CDR3, the DNA is TGTGCCAGCAGCGTAGGGACAGGGGGTAACTATGGCTACACCTTC. Translated: CASSVGTGGNYGYTF.

The gene calls are TRBV24-1 and TRBJ1-3; D possibly corresponds to TRBD1 (6 bases). The germline CDR1 and CDR2 sequences are KGHDR and SFDVKD. V was clipped by 3 bases and J by 4 bases, with 12 bases between them. The CDR3 consists of 15 residues. CDR3 sequence reads: CATSDPPGQGNTIYF. CDR3 nucleotide sequence: TGTGCCACCAGTGATCCCCCGGGACAAGGAAACACCATATATTTT.

In this sample, this clonotype is medium-sized (0.01 to 0.1%). In DNA, the CDR3 is TGTGCCAGCAGTGAACGGCGCAGCTACGAGCAGTACGTC. Translated: CASSERRSYEQYV. The chain joins TRBV2 to TRBJ2-7; D not certain. Germline CDR1 and CDR2: SNHLY and FYNNEI. V was trimmed by 2 bases and J by 3 bases, leaving 8 bases between them. The CDR3 contains 13 residues.

Regarding this clonotype: A read error may explain this, as a much larger clone is one base away. CDR3 sequence: CASSSLGAGLSYGYTF. CDR3 nucleotide sequence: TGTGCCAGCAGTTCCCTGGGGGCAGGGCTAAGCTATGGCTACACCTTC. The chain carries TRBV27 and TRBJ1-2, with D tentatively TRBD1 (6 bases). The CDR3 is made up of 16 amino acids. V gave up 4 bases and J gave up 4 bases, with 19 bases separating them. CDR1 MNHEY and CDR2 SMNVEV come from the germline V gene (reference sequence).

In DNA, the CDR3 is TGCAGCGTGGTCCTGGCGGGGGTCTCCTACGAGCAGTACTTC. It is translated as CSVVLAGVSYEQYF. The V gene is TRBV29-1, the J gene TRBJ2-7, with TRBD2 matching over 7 bases. Germline V CDR1 and CDR2: SQVTM, ANQGSEA. The V segment lost 6 bases and the J segment 0 bases; nucleotides outside the gene matches: 8. The CDR3 has 14 residues.